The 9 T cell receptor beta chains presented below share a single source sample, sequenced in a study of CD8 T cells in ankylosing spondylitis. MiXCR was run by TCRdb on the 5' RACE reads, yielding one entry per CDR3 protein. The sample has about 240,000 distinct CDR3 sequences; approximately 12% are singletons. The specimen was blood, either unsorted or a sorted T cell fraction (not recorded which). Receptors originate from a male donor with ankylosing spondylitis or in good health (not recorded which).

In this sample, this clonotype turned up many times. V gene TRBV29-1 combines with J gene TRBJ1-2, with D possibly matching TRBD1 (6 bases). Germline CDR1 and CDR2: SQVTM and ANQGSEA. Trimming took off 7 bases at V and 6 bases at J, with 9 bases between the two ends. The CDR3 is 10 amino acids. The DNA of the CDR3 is TGCAGCGGCTCAGGGGATGGCTACACCTTC. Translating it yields CSGSGDGYTF. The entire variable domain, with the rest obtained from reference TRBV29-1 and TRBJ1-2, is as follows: SAVISQKPSRDICQRGTSLTIQCQVDSQVTMMFWYRQQPGQSLTLIATANQGSEATYESGFVIDKFPISRPNLTFSTLTVSNMSPEDSSIYLCSGSGDGYTFGSGTRLTVV.

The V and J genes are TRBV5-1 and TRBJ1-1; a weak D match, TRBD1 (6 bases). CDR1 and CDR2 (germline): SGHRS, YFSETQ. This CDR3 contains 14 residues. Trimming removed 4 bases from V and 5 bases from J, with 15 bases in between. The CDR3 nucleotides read TGCGCCAGCAGCGTCCTGGGGCAGGGGACTGAAGCTTTCTTT. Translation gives CASSVLGQGTEAFF.

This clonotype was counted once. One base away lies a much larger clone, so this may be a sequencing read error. CDR3 sequence (DNA): TGTGCCAGAAGCGACGGAAGTTCACCCCTCCACTTT. Translated: CARSDGSSPLHF. The V call is TRBV4-2, the J call TRBJ1-6; no firm D call. The germline CDR1 and CDR2 sequences are LGHNA and YNFKEQ. CDR3 length: 12 residues. The germline V and J ends were trimmed by 9 bases and 9 bases, with 12 bases remaining between them.

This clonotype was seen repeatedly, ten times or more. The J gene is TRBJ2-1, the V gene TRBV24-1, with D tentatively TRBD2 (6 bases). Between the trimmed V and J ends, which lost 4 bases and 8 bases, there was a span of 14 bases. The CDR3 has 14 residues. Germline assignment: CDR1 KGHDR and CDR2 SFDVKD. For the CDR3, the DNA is TGTGCCACCAGTGACCTGACTAGTATCGATGAGCAGTTCTTC. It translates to CATSDLTSIDEQFF.

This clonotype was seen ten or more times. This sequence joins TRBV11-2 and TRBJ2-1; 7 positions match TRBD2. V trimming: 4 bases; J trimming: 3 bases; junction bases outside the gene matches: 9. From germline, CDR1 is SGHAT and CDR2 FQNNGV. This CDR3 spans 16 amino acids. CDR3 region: CASSSSAGVYYNEQFF. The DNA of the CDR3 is TGTGCCAGCAGCTCTTCCGCGGGGGTGTACTACAATGAGCAGTTCTTC. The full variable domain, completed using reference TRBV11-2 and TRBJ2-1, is EAGVAQSPRYKIIEKRQSVAFWCNPISGHATLYWYQQILGQGPKLLIQFQNNGVVDDSQLPKDRFSAERLKGVDSTLKIQPAKLEDSAVYLCASSSSAGVYYNEQFFGPGTRLTVL.

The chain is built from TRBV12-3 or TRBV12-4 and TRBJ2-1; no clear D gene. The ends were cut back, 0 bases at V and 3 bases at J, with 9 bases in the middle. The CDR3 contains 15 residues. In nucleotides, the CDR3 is TGTGCCAGCAGTTTAGCCCAGGAAAACTACAATGAGCAGTTCTTC. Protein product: CASSLAQENYNEQFF.

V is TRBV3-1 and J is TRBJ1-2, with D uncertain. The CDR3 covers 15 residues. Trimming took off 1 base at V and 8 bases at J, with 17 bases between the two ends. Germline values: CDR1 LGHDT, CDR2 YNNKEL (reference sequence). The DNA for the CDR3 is TGTGCCAGCAGCCAAGGGCCTAGGAGGGTTGGCGGCTACACCTTC. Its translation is CASSQGPRRVGGYTF.

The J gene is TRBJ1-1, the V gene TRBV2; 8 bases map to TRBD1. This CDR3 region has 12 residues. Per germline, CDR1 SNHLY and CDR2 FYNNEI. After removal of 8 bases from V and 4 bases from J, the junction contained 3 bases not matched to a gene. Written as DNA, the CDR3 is TGTGCCAGCGGTACAGGGGGCACTGAAGCTTTCTTT. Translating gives CASGTGGTEAFF.

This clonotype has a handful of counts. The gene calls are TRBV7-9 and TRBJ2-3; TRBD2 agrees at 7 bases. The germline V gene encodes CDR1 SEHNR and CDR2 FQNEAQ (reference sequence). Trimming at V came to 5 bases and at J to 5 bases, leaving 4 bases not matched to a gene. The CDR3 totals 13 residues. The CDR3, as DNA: TGTGCCAGCAGCGGGGGGGGAAGAGATACGCAGTATTTT. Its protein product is CASSGGGRDTQYF. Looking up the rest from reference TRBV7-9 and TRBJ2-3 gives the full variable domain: DTGVSQNPRHKITKRGQNVTFRCDPISEHNRLYWYRQTLGQGPEFLTYFQNEAQLEKSRLLSDRFSAERPKGSFSTLEIQRTEQGDSAMYLCASSGGGRDTQYFGPGTRLTVL.